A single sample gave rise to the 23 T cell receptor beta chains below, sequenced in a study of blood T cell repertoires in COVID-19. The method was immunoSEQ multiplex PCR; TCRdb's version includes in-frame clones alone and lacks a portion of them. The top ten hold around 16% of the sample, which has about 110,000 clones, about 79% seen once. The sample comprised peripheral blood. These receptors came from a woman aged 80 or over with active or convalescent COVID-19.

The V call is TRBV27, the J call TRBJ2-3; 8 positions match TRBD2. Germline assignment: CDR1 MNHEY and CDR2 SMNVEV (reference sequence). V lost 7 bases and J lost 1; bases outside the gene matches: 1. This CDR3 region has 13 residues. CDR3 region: CASISGGTDTQYF. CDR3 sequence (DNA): TGTGCCAGCATTAGCGGGGGCACAGATACGCAGTATTTT.

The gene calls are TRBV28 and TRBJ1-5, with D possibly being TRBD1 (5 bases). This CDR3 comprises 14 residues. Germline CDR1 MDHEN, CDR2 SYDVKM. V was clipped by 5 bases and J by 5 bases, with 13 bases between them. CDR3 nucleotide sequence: TGTGCCAGCAGTAAAGGACAAAAAGATCAGCCCCAGCATTTT. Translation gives CASSKGQKDQPQHF.

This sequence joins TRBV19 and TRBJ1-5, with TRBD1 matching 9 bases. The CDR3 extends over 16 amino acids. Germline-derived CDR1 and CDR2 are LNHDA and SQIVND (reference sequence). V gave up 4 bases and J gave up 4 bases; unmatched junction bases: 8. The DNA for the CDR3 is TGTGCCAGTAGTAGGCTGGGACAGGGCATTAATCAGCCCCAGCATTTT. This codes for CASSRLGQGINQPQHF. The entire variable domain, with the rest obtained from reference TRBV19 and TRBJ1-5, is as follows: DGGITQSPKYLFRKEGQNVTLSCEQNLNHDAMYWYRQDPGQGLRLIYYSQIVNDFQKGDIAEGYSVSREKKESFPLTVTSAQKNPTAFYLCASSRLGQGINQPQHFGDGTRLSIL.

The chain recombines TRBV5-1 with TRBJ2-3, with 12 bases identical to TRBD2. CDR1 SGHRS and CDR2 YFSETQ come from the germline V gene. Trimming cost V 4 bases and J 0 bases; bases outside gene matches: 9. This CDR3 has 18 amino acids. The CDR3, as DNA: TGCGCCAGCAGCCCAGGACTAGCGGGGCCTTCTAGCACAGATACGCAGTATTTT. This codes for CASSPGLAGPSSTDTQYF.

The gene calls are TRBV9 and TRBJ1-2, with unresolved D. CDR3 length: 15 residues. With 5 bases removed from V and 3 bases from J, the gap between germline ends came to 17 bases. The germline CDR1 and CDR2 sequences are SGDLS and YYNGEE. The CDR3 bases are TGTGCCAGCAGAACCAACCCAACCCGGGACTATGGCTACACCTTC. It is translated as CASRTNPTRDYGYTF.

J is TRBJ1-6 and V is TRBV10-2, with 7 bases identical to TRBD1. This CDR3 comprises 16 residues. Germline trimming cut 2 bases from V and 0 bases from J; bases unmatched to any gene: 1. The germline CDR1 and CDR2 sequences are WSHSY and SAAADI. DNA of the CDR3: TGCGCCAGCAGTGAGGCAGGGGGCTCCTATAATTCACCCCTCCACTTT. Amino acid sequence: CASSEAGGSYNSPLHF.

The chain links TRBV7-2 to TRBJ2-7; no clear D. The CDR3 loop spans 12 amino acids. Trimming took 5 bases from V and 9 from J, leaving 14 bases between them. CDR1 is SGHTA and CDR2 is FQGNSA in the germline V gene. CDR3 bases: TGTGCCAGCAGCAATAGATTGTCCGCGCAGTACTTC. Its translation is CASSNRLSAQYF.

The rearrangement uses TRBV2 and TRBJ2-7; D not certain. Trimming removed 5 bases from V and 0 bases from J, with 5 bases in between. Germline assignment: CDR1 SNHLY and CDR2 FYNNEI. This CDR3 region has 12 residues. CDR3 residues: CASSSYSYEQYF. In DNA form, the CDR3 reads TGTGCCAGCAGTTCCTACTCCTACGAGCAGTACTTC. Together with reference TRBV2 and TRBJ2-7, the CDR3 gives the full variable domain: EPEVTQTPSHQVTQMGQEVILRCVPISNHLYFYWYRQILGQKVEFLVSFYNNEISEKSEIFDDQFSVERPDGSNFTLKIRSTKLEDSAMYFCASSSYSYEQYFGPGTRLTVT.

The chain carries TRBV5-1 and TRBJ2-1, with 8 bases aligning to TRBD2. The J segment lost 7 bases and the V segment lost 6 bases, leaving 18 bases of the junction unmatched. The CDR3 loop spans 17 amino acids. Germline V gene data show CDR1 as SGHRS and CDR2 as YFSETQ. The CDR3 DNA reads TGCGCCAGCAAAGAAGGGGTTTTGGGACTAGGAGAGAATGAGCAGTTCTTC. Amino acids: CASKEGVLGLGENEQFF.

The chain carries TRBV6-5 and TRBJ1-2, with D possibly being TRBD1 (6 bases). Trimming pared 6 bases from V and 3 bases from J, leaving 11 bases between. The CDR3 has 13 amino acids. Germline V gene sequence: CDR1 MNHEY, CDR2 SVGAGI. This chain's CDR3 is CASRETGYYGYTF. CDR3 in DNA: TGTGCCAGCAGGGAGACAGGCTACTATGGCTACACCTTC.

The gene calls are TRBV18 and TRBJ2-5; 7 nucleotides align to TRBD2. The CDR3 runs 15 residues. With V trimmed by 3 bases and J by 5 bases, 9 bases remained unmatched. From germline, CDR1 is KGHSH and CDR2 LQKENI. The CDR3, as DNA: TGTGCCAGCTCACCGGTAGCGACTAGCAGTGAGACCCAGTACTTC. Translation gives CASSPVATSSETQYF.

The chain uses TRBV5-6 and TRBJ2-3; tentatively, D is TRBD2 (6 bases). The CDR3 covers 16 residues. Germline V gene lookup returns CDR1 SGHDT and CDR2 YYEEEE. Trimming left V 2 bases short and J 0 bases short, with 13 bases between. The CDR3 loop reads CASSFPAGSSTDTQYF. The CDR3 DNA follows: TGTGCCAGCAGCTTTCCAGCGGGTTCTAGCACAGATACGCAGTATTTT.

The CDR3 nucleotides read TGTGCCAGCAGTGAATGGGTAGGGGGACAGAACACTGAAGCTTTCTTT. It specifies CASSEWVGGQNTEAFF. The gene calls are TRBV6-1 and TRBJ1-1, with D possibly TRBD1 on 6 matching bases. CDR1 is MNHNS, CDR2 SASEGT, per germline. V gave up 2 bases and J gave up 1 base, with 14 bases separating them. The CDR3 runs 16 residues.

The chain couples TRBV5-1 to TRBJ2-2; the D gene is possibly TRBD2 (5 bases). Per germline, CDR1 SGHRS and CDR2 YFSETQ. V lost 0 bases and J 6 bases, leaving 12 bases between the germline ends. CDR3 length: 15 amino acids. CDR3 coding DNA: TGCGCCAGCAGCTTGGTTGGGAGTACGGCCGGGGAGCTGTTTTTT. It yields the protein CASSLVGSTAGELFF.

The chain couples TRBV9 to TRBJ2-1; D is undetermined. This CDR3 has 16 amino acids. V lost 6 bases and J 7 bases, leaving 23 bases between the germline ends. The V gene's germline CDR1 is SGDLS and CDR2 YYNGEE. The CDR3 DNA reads TGTGCCAGCACGAAGAGAGGCTTAGTAAATTTGAATGAGCAGTTCTTC. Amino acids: CASTKRGLVNLNEQFF.

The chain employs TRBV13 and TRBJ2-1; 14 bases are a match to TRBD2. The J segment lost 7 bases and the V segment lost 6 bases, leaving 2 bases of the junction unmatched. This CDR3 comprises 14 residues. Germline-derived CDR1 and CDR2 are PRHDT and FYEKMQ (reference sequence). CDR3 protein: CASRTSGRGNEQFF. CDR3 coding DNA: TGTGCCAGCAGGACTAGCGGGAGGGGAAATGAGCAGTTCTTC. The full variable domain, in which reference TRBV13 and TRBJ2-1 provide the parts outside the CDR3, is AAGVIQSPRHLIKEKRETATLKCYPIPRHDTVYWYQQGPGQDPQFLISFYEKMQSDKGSIPDRFSAQQFSDYHSELNMSSLELGDSALYFCASRTSGRGNEQFFGPGTRLTVL.

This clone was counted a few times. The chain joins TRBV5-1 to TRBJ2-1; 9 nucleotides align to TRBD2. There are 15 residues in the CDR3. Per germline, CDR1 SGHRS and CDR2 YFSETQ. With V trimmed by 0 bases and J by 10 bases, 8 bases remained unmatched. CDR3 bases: TGCGCCAGCAGCTTGGCGATAGCGGGAGTGGCGGAGCAGTTCTTC. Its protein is CASSLAIAGVAEQFF.

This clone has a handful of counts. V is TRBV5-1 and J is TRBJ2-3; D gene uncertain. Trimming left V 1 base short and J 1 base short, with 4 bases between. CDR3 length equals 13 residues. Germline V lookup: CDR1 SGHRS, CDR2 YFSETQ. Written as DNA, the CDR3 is TGCGCCAGCAGCTTGCGGGGCACAGATACGCAGTATTTT. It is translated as CASSLRGTDTQYF.

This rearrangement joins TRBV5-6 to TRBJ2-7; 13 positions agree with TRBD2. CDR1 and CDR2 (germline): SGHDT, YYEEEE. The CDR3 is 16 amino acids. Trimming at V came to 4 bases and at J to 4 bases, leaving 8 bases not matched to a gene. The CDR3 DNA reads TGTGCCAGCAGCCGCGGACTAGCGGGAGAGTTGTACGAGCAGTACTTC. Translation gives CASSRGLAGELYEQYF.

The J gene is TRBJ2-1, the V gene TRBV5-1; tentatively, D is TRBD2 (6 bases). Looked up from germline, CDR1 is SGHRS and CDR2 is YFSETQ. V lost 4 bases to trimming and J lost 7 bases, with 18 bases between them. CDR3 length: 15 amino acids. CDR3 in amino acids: CASSSQSSVSNEQFF. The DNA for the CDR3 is TGCGCCAGCAGCAGCCAATCTAGCGTTTCGAATGAGCAGTTCTTC.

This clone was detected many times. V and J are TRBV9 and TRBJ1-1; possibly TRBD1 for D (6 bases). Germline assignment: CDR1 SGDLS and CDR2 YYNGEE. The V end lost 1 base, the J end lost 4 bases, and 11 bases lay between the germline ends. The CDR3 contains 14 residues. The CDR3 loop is CASSVWSGATEAFF. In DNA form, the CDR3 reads TGTGCCAGCAGCGTATGGTCAGGGGCCACTGAAGCTTTCTTT.

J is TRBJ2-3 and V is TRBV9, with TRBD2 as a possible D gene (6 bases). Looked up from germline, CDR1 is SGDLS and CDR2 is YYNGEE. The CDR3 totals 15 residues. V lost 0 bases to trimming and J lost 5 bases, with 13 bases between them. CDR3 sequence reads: CASSVAPSSVDTQYF. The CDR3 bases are TGTGCCAGCAGCGTAGCTCCCTCTAGCGTAGATACGCAGTATTTT.

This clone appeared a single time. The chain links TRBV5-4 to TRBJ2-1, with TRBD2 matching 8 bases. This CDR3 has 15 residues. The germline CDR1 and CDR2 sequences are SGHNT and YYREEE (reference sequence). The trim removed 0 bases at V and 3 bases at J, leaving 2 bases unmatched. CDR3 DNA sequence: TGTGCCAGCAGCTTGGCGGGGGGGGTCTACAATGAGCAGTTCTTC. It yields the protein CASSLAGGVYNEQFF.